This TCR beta chain originates from a study of cytomegalovirus exposure and HLA in healthy donors. Overall study results and limits: Serostatus for CMV was the only available immune exposure information.

As to this clone: Its specificity is unknown.

The PCR used 60 Vbeta and 13 Jbeta primers. How the authors handled the data: An analysis performed later counted 73 million or so unique TCR beta chains (roughly 11 million of them shared). Measured with immunoSEQ multiplex PCR; TCRdb has only the in-frame clones, and not every one. That table supplies the V and J calls and clone size; D and trimming were determined from the DNA. The sample records about 130,000 clones, over 60% being singletons. Sequenced: PBMCs. The sequence derives from a woman aged 55-75 years in good health and CMV-seropositive.

Here the CDR3 reads CASSPPKSGRASGGELFF. The CDR3 DNA follows: TGTGCCAGCAGCCCCCCCAAAAGCGGGAGGGCCTCGGGCGGGGAGCTGTTTTTT. The rearrangement joins TRBV7-9 to TRBJ2-2, with 10 bases identical to TRBD2. This CDR3 spans 18 amino acids. Germline CDR1 reads SEHNR; CDR2 reads FQNEAQ (reference sequence). The V and J ends lost 5 bases and 7 bases, in that order; junction bases with no gene match: 16.